One sample yielded the 21 T cell receptor beta chains listed below, sequenced in a study of T-cell memory formation after mild COVID-19. One entry per CDR3 protein, called by TCRdb with MiXCR from the 5' RACE reads. The profile shows about 360,000 distinct CDR3 sequences, approximately 14% of them singletons. Input material: PBMCs or a T cell subset sorted from them (not recorded which). The receptors derive from a man younger than 35 who had mild COVID-19 (a few samples of this study predate the infection). Cell type and time point are not known.

This clonotype came up many times. This sequence joins TRBV5-1 and TRBJ2-5; D gene uncertain. The V end was cut by 0 bases, the J end by 2 bases, with 11 bases between. This CDR3 has 15 residues. Looked up from germline, CDR1 is SGHRS and CDR2 is YFSETQ. The CDR3 DNA follows: TGCGCCAGCAGCTTGGCCTTGTCCGAGCAAGAGACCCAGTACTTC. It specifies CASSLALSEQETQYF.

This chain links TRBV12-3 or TRBV12-4 with TRBJ1-5; D unresolved. V was trimmed by 3 bases and J by 5 bases, leaving 5 bases between them. The CDR3 has 12 amino acids. The CDR3 here is CASSFLYQPQHF. The CDR3 DNA reads as TGTGCCAGCAGTTTTTTGTATCAGCCCCAGCATTTT.

The CDR3 DNA follows: TGTGCCAGCAGCTTGCCGACTGAGAACACTGAAGCTTTCTTT. Amino acids: CASSLPTENTEAFF. V usage is TRBV7-2 and J usage is TRBJ1-1; D remains unclear. Germline V gives CDR1 SGHTA, CDR2 FQGNSA. V lost 3 bases, J lost 1 base, and 9 bases lay in between. The CDR3 covers 14 residues. Full variable domain (rest looked up from reference TRBV7-2 and TRBJ1-1): GAGVSQSPSNKVTEKGKDVELRCDPISGHTALYWYRQSLGQGLEFLIYFQGNSAPDKSGLPSDRFSAERTGGSVSTLTIQRTQQEDSAVYLCASSLPTENTEAFFGQGTRLTVV.

This clonotype was seen only a few times. The chain is built from TRBV12-3 or TRBV12-4 and TRBJ2-3; 7 bases match TRBD1. The CDR3 is 15 amino acids. V was clipped by 7 bases and J by 0 bases; unmatched bases: 7. CDR3 coding DNA: TGTGCCAGCACCGAGACAGGGATCAGCACAGATACGCAGTATTTT. It translates to CASTETGISTDTQYF.

The chain combines TRBV11-3 with TRBJ2-2, with 7 bases matching TRBD1. Germline values: CDR1 SGHNT, CDR2 YENEEA. The CDR3 totals 16 residues. V dropped 1 base and J dropped 2; count of bases not matched to a gene: 4. The CDR3 spells CASSLGGTDNTGELFF. CDR3 DNA sequence: TGTGCCAGCAGCTTAGGGGGGACAGACAACACCGGGGAGCTGTTTTTT.

Ten or more counts support this clonotype. J is TRBJ1-2 and V is TRBV7-2; no reliable D call. The CDR3 is 18 amino acids. CDR1 and CDR2 (germline): SGHTA, FQGNSA. V dropped 1 base and J dropped 2 bases, with 20 bases sitting between them. The CDR3 loop is CASSLVLSPVGSNYGYTF. In nucleotides, the CDR3 is TGTGCCAGCAGCTTAGTTTTATCCCCAGTGGGGTCAAACTATGGCTACACCTTC. The whole variable domain, remainder taken from reference TRBV7-2 and TRBJ1-2, is GAGVSQSPSNKVTEKGKDVELRCDPISGHTALYWYRQSLGQGLEFLIYFQGNSAPDKSGLPSDRFSAERTGGSVSTLTIQRTQQEDSAVYLCASSLVLSPVGSNYGYTFGSGTRLTVV.

This clonotype was counted at least ten times. The chain carries TRBV6-5 and TRBJ1-5, with TRBD1 as a possible D gene (6 bases). The V gene's germline CDR1 is MNHEY and CDR2 SVGAGI. V was pared by 6 bases and J by 6 bases, with 15 bases between. This CDR3 is built from 14 residues. CDR3 sequence: CASSPSDSPQPQHF. For the CDR3, the DNA is TGTGCCAGCAGCCCCTCGGACAGTCCTCAGCCCCAGCATTTT.

This clonotype was recorded a few times. The chain combines TRBV7-2 with TRBJ2-1; 8 bases align to TRBD1. CDR3 length: 15 residues. Per the germline V gene, CDR1 is SGHTA and CDR2 is FQGNSA. V was pared by 5 bases and J by 1 base, with 4 bases of the junction left unmatched. CDR3 bases: TGTGCCAGCAGCACCGACAGGGGATCCTACAATGAGCAGTTCTTC. The encoded protein is CASSTDRGSYNEQFF.

This chain connects TRBV27 to TRBJ1-2, with D possibly TRBD1 on 5 matching bases. Trimming stripped 6 bases from V and 8 bases from J, with 13 bases between. Germline assignment: CDR1 MNHEY and CDR2 SMNVEV (reference sequence). The CDR3 spans 12 residues. CDR3 sequence (DNA): TGTGCCAGCAGCGGTGTAGGGACCGGCTACACCTTC. It encodes CASSGVGTGYTF.

The V gene is TRBV2, the J gene TRBJ2-7, with 7 bases lining up with TRBD1. The CDR3 totals 13 residues. Losses at the gene ends were 6 bases for V and 4 bases for J; bases not matched to a gene: 6. Germline V gene lookup returns CDR1 SNHLY and CDR2 FYNNEI. The DNA of the CDR3 is TGTGCCAGCAGCGGGGACAGCGGATACGAGCAGTACTTC. Translated, it gives CASSGDSGYEQYF.

This clonotype was recorded many times. This chain connects TRBV5-6 to TRBJ2-5; no clear D gene. Trimming stripped 4 bases from V and 5 bases from J, with 6 bases between. Per the germline V gene, CDR1 is SGHDT and CDR2 is YYEEEE. The CDR3 totals 11 residues. The DNA for the CDR3 is TGTGCCAGCAGCAACCCTGAGACCCAGTACTTC. Its protein is CASSNPETQYF. The variable domain in full, with the rest retrieved from reference TRBV5-6 and TRBJ2-5, is DAGVTQSPTHLIKTRGQQVTLRCSPKSGHDTVSWYQQALGQGPQFIFQYYEEEERQRGNFPDRFSGHQFPNYSSELNVNALLLGDSALYLCASSNPETQYFGPGTRLLVL.

J is TRBJ2-7 and V is TRBV21-1; the table names TRBD1, a call not compared with the DNA. TRBV21-1 corresponds to a pseudogene. This CDR3 comprises 18 residues. The DNA of the CDR3 is TGTGCCAGCAGCAAAGGGAGCCCGGGCCAGGACCACTCCTACGAGCAGTACGTC. This encodes CASSKGSPGQDHSYEQYV.

This clonotype appeared many times. The J gene is TRBJ2-3, the V gene TRBV5-1, with D hard to call. Trimming shortened V by 0 bases and J by 0 bases, and 20 bases separated the two germline ends. The CDR3 runs 19 residues. Germline lookup yields CDR1 SGHRS and CDR2 YFSETQ. The CDR3 region is CASSLEFVWDLLSTDTQYF. In DNA form, the CDR3 reads TGCGCCAGCAGCTTGGAATTCGTGTGGGATCTTCTTAGCACAGATACGCAGTATTTT.

This clonotype was counted a few times. J is TRBJ1-1 and V is TRBV5-1, with a tentative D call TRBD1 (6 bases). CDR1 and CDR2 from the germline V gene are SGHRS and YFSETQ. The CDR3 is made up of 16 amino acids. V was pared by 0 bases and J by 5 bases, with 17 bases between. CDR3 bases: TGCGCCAGCAGCTTGGGGGCAGGGGCAGGAAGGACTGAAGCTTTCTTT. This translates into CASSLGAGAGRTEAFF.

This clonotype has only a few counts. At one boundary the junction diverges from the germline segment, which might be a read error. The V call is TRBV7-7, the J call TRBJ2-1, with 7 bases that match TRBD2. Germline lookup yields CDR1 SSHAT and CDR2 FNYEAQ (reference sequence). This CDR3 region has 14 residues. Here the CDR3 reads CASSSGAGDNEQFF. The DNA for the CDR3 is TGTGCTAGCAGCTCTGGGGCGGGGGACAATGAGCAGTTCTTC. The full variable domain, completed using reference TRBV7-7 and TRBJ2-1, is GAGVSQSPRYKVTKRGQDVTLRCDPISSHATLYWYQQALGQGPEFLTYFNYEAQPDKSGLPSDRFSAERPEGSISTLTIQRTEQRDSAMYRCASSSGAGDNEQFFGPGTRLTVL.

This clonotype was seen at least ten times. V and J are TRBV4-3 and TRBJ1-2; no clear D gene. Germline V lookup: CDR1 LGHNA, CDR2 YSLEER. CDR3 size: 15 residues. The germline V and J ends were trimmed by 1 base and 0 bases, with 9 bases remaining between them. Written as DNA, the CDR3 is TGCGCCAGCAGCCAAGGACCAGCGTCTAACTATGGCTACACCTTC. Protein product: CASSQGPASNYGYTF.

The chain links TRBV15 to TRBJ1-5; 7 bases match TRBD1. This CDR3 is 15 amino acids long. Germline CDR1 reads LNHNV; CDR2 reads YYDKDF (reference sequence). Unmatched junction bases numbered 8, after V lost 5 bases and J lost 4 bases. The CDR3 nucleotides are TGTGCCACCAGCGGGGGGGCGGGACAGAATCAGCCCCAGCATTTT. Amino acid sequence: CATSGGAGQNQPQHF.

This clonotype was observed a handful of times. The chain has TRBV18 and TRBJ1-4; TRBD1 is a possible D gene (5 bases). CDR1 is KGHSH, CDR2 LQKENI, per germline. This CDR3 comprises 17 residues. Between the trimmed V and J ends, which lost 4 bases and 8 bases, there was a span of 23 bases. CDR3 amino acids: CASSRGTPGLDIEKLFF. The CDR3 region has the DNA TGTGCCAGCTCACGAGGGACGCCGGGGCTTGACATCGAAAAACTGTTTTTT. The full variable domain, its missing parts supplied by reference TRBV18 and TRBJ1-4, is NAGVMQNPRHLVRRRGQEARLRCSPMKGHSHVYWYRQLPEEGLKFMVYLQKENIIDESGMPKERFSAEFPKEGPSILRIQQVVRGDSAAYFCASSRGTPGLDIEKLFFGSGTQLSVL.

This clonotype is a singleton in its sample. The V call is TRBV19, the J call TRBJ1-1; tentative D call: TRBD1 (5 bases). Germline CDR1 LNHDA, CDR2 SQIVND (reference sequence). V shed 2 bases and J shed 5 bases, with 9 bases lying between them. This CDR3 has 13 residues. Here the CDR3 reads CASSITGRTEAFF. CDR3 nucleotide sequence: TGTGCCAGTAGTATAACAGGAAGGACTGAAGCTTTCTTT.

This clonotype was picked up many times. The rearrangement uses TRBV6-5 and TRBJ2-3; D is unresolved. V shed 4 bases and J shed 7 bases, with 9 bases lying between them. Germline lookup yields CDR1 MNHEY and CDR2 SVGAGI. This CDR3 has 12 amino acids. The CDR3, as DNA: TGTGCCAGCAGTTCGATTGAGTATACGCAGTATTTT. Translation: CASSSIEYTQYF.

This clonotype was seen a few times. The chain has TRBV12-3 or TRBV12-4 and TRBJ2-1; 11 bases match TRBD1. This CDR3 region has 13 residues. The J segment lost 9 bases and the V segment lost 6 bases, leaving 4 bases of the junction unmatched. The CDR3 DNA reads TGTGCCAGCAGCACCGGGACAGGGGGTGAGCAGTTCTTC. This gives the protein CASSTGTGGEQFF.